Reported below is one T cell receptor beta chain. Its antigen is still unknown. This table comes from immunoSEQ multiplex PCR, and its TCRdb copy is limited to in-frame clones, with some not included. The sample holds 40,000 to 55,000 clones, roughly 88% seen once. Trimming removed 4 bases from V and 2 bases from J, with 9 bases in between. The CDR3 is 14 amino acids. Germline assignment: CDR1 MNHEY and CDR2 SMNVEV (reference sequence). The sample originates from a study of OX40 agonist ivuxolimab in advanced cancers. Across the study: A mean age of approximately 60 years, range 23 to 79, was recorded, and 80% to 90% were male.

General study results and limits: Expanded clones tended on average to be more numerous among CD8+ T cells than CD4+. Low normalized T-cell clonal expansion also characterized some of the nonresponders.

J is TRBJ2-4 and V is TRBV27; weak D call: TRBD2 (6 bases). This receptor was identified in an adult with an advanced solid tumor such as melanoma, head and neck, liver or kidney cancer. Sequenced here: CD4+ or CD8+ T cells sorted from blood, sampled in a trial of the OX40 agonist ivuxolimab. CDR3 region: CASSSGGTKNIQYF. DNA of the CDR3: TGTGCCAGCAGTTCTGGAGGGACCAAAAACATTCAGTACTTC.